These 14 T cell receptor beta chains were all obtained from the same sample, sequenced in a study of CD8 T cells in Susac syndrome. The RNA input was about 0.5 to 1 ug, and it was reverse transcribed with random hexamers. A single record per CDR3 protein comes from TCRdb applying MiXCR to the immunoSEQ multiplex PCR reads. The table has around 150,000 distinct CDR3 sequences, 94% seen once; the top ten hold 0.27%. Sequenced input: CD8+ T cells from PBMCs. These TCRs come from a human donor in good health.

This clonotype is a singleton in its sample. The chain joins TRBV30 to TRBJ1-1; 7 bases match TRBD1. This CDR3 contains 14 residues. Germline values: CDR1 GTSNPN, CDR2 SVGIG (reference sequence). V dropped 5 bases and J dropped 3; count of bases not matched to a gene: 9. The CDR3, as DNA: TGTGCCTGGGAATTGGTTCAGGGGGACACTGAAGCTTTCTTT. Its translation is CAWELVQGDTEAFF.

The chain joins TRBV27 to TRBJ2-1; D gene unclear. The V gene lost 7 bases and the J gene lost 7 bases, with 11 bases spanning the gap. The CDR3 has 12 residues. CDR1 is MNHEY and CDR2 is SMNVEV in the germline V gene (reference sequence). Written as DNA, the CDR3 is TGTGCCAGCAATAGAACTCCTAATGAGCAGTTCTTC. Residues: CASNRTPNEQFF.

J is TRBJ2-7 and V is TRBV29-1; D uncertain. This CDR3 is 14 amino acids long. V lost 0 bases, J lost 2 bases, and 11 bases lay in between. Germline loops: CDR1 SQVTM, CDR2 ANQGSEA. This CDR3 reads CSVEDQYSPYEQYF. The CDR3 DNA follows: TGCAGCGTTGAAGATCAATACTCCCCCTACGAGCAGTACTTC.

The V call is TRBV9, the J call TRBJ2-7; D not certain. The CDR3 consists of 12 residues. V was cut by 4 bases and J by 0 bases, with 5 bases left in between. In germline, CDR1 is SGDLS, CDR2 YYNGEE. The CDR3 DNA follows: TGTGCCAGCAGCCGAAGCTCCTACGAGCAGTACTTC. Residues: CASSRSSYEQYF.

This clonotype was seen a handful of times. V is TRBV12-3 or TRBV12-4 and J is TRBJ2-7, with D perhaps TRBD2 (5 bases). The CDR3 has 12 residues. V gave up 2 bases and J gave up 4 bases, with 6 bases separating them. This chain's CDR3 is CASSLREYEQYF. In DNA, the CDR3 is TGTGCCAGCAGTTTACGGGAATACGAGCAGTACTTC.

The V and J genes are TRBV29-1 and TRBJ1-1; no firm D call. The CDR3 totals 13 residues. V was cut by 5 bases and J by 0 bases, with 10 bases left in between. Germline V gives CDR1 SQVTM, CDR2 ANQGSEA. CDR3 region: CSVFDGLNTEAFF. In DNA, the CDR3 is TGCAGCGTTTTTGACGGGCTGAACACTGAAGCTTTCTTT.

The chain employs TRBV6-5 and TRBJ2-5; D unclear. Germline V CDR1 and CDR2: MNHEY, SVGAGI. The CDR3 is 11 residues long. The V gene lost 6 bases and the J gene lost 2 bases, with 4 bases spanning the gap. The CDR3, as DNA: TGTGCCAGCAGGGGACAAGAGACCCAGTACTTC. It translates to CASRGQETQYF.

V is TRBV19 and J is TRBJ1-5; D gene ambiguous. The CDR3 has 15 residues. Germline V gene data show CDR1 as LNHDA and CDR2 as SQIVND (reference sequence). With 5 bases removed from V and 0 bases from J, the gap between germline ends came to 11 bases. CDR3 residues: CASSLTIYSNQPQHF. CDR3 nucleotides: TGTGCCAGTAGTCTAACGATATATAGCAATCAGCCCCAGCATTTT.

A single count supports this clonotype. This chain joins TRBV27 and TRBJ2-7; TRBD2 aligns across 10 bases. Germline V lookup: CDR1 MNHEY, CDR2 SMNVEV (reference sequence). J gave up 2 bases and V 7 bases, and 5 bases lay outside the gene matches. The CDR3 totals 14 residues. CDR3 sequence: CASTAGLAPYEQYF. CDR3 DNA: TGTGCCAGCACCGCGGGACTAGCGCCCTACGAGCAGTACTTC.

The rearrangement joins TRBV9 to TRBJ2-3; 11 bases agree with TRBD2. The V and J ends lost 0 bases and 6 bases, in that order; junction bases with no gene match: 6. Germline V gene data show CDR1 as SGDLS and CDR2 as YYNGEE. The CDR3 has 16 amino acids. The CDR3 loop is CASSVEVAGGLDTQYF. In DNA, the CDR3 is TGTGCCAGCAGCGTAGAGGTAGCGGGAGGGCTGGATACGCAGTATTTT.

This CDR3 is CASSHRADNEQFF. DNA of the CDR3: TGCGCCAGCAGCCACCGGGCCGACAATGAGCAGTTCTTC. The rearrangement uses TRBV5-1 and TRBJ2-1, with D unclear. The CDR3 is made up of 13 amino acids. The germline gives CDR1 SGHRS, CDR2 YFSETQ. The ends were cut back, 4 bases at V and 5 bases at J, with 10 bases in the middle.

This clonotype was detected a few times. The V call is TRBV9, the J call TRBJ2-7; 10 bases match TRBD2. The V segment lost 4 bases and the J segment 3 bases; nucleotides outside the gene matches: 1. There are 13 residues in the CDR3. Germline CDR1 SGDLS, CDR2 YYNGEE. CDR3 protein: CASSPSGSYEQYF. CDR3 nucleotide sequence: TGTGCCAGCAGCCCTAGCGGGAGCTACGAGCAGTACTTC. Together with reference TRBV9 and TRBJ2-7, the CDR3 gives the full variable domain: DSGVTQTPKHLITATGQRVTLRCSPRSGDLSVYWYQQSLDQGLQFLIQYYNGEERAKGNILERFSAQQFPDLHSELNLSSLELGDSALYFCASSPSGSYEQYFGPGTRLTVT.

The chain is built from TRBV20-1 and TRBJ1-1; D is perhaps TRBD1 (5 bases). Per germline, CDR1 DFQATT and CDR2 SNEGSKA (reference sequence). V lost 2 bases, J lost 8 bases, and 18 bases lay in between. CDR3 length: 14 amino acids. The CDR3 sequence is CSARRGQAASEAFF. DNA for the CDR3: TGCAGTGCTAGAAGGGGCCAGGCTGCCTCCGAAGCTTTCTTT.

V gene TRBV6-2 or TRBV6-3 combines with J gene TRBJ2-7; D is unresolved. Germline lookup yields CDR1 MNHEY and CDR2 SVGEGT. V lost 2 bases and J 13 bases, leaving 15 bases between the germline ends. CDR3 length: 12 amino acids. CDR3 sequence reads: CASSYPEPDRYF. CDR3 coding DNA: TGTGCCAGCAGTTACCCGGAGCCCGATCGTTACTTC.